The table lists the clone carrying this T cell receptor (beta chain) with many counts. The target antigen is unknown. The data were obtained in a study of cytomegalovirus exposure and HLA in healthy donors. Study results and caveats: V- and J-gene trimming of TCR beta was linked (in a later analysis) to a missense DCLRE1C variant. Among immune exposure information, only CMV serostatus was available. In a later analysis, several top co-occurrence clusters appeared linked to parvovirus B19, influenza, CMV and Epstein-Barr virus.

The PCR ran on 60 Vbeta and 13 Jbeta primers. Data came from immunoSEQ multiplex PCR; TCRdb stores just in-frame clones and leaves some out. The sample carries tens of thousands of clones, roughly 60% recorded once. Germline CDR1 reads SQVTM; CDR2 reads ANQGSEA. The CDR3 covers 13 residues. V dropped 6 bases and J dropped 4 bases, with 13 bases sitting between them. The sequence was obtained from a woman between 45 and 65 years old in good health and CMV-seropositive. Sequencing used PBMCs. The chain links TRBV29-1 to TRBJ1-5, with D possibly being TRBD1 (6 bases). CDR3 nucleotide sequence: TGCAGCGTACGGGACAACTGGAATCAGCCCCAGCATTTT. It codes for CSVRDNWNQPQHF.